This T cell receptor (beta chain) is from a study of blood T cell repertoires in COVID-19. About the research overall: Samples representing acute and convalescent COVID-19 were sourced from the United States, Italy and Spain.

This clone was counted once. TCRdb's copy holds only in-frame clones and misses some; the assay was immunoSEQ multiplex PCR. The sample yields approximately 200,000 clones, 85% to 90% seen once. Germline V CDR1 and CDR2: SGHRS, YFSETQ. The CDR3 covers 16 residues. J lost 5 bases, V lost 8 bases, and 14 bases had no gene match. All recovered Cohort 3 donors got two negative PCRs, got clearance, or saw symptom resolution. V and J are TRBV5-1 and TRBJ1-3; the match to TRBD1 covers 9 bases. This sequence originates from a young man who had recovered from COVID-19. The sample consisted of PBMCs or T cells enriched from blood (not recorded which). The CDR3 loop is CASARLTGGERNTIYF. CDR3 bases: TGCGCCAGTGCACGTCTAACAGGGGGCGAGAGAAACACCATATATTTT.